The clone carrying this T cell receptor beta chain was found once. Its antigen remains unknown. The same CDR3 can be traced to other DNA sequences in this sample. Measured with immunoSEQ multiplex PCR; TCRdb has only the in-frame clones, and not every one. This table has 120,000 or so clones, about 90% appearing once. These data belong to a study of T cell responses to AZD1222 COVID-19 vaccine. As for the study in general: Second doses were pooled across both intervals (about 4 or about 12 weeks).

General study points: At baseline, seropositivity was found in only a handful of AZD1222 recipients. Clonal diversity was possibly underestimated; the donors were predominantly white British and more often female. The study found vaccine-associated CD4 TCRs spanning spike, dominant at 160-218 and 743-854.

Sequencing used peripheral blood, obtained on day 0 of AZD1222 vaccination. The clonotype originates from an adult in good health.

CDR3 residues: CASSLGLNNEQFF. The CDR3 DNA sequence: TGTGCCAGCAGCTTAGGGCTTAACAATGAGCAGTTCTTC. This chain links TRBV7-2 with TRBJ2-1; D unresolved. Germline V gene data show CDR1 as SGHTA and CDR2 as FQGNSA. CDR3 length: 13 residues. V was clipped by 1 base and J by 5 bases, with 6 bases between them.